This T cell receptor (beta chain) was sequenced during a study of blood T cells in healthy people across ages. This clonotype was seen a few times. The germline V and J ends were trimmed by 6 bases and 1 base, with 9 bases remaining between them. This CDR3 is 12 amino acids long. The V gene's germline CDR1 is SQVTM and CDR2 ANQGSEA. Caucasian, healthy and from Russia, the donors were aged between about 6 and 90. It was with a sample-barcoded 5' primer and a J-beta primer mix that a second PCR of roughly 6 to 11 cycles was run. Every cDNA was tagged by a template-switch adaptor with 12 random nucleotides. One entry per CDR3 protein, called by TCRdb with MiXCR from the 5' RACE reads. The sample consists of about 1.5 million distinct CDR3 sequences, around 39% of them appearing once.

The sample consisted of blood. The origin of this receptor is a woman younger than 30 in good health. The chain recombines TRBV29-1 with TRBJ2-5; perhaps D is TRBD1 or TRBD2 (6 bases each). The CDR3 reads CSVGGFQETQYF. CDR3 DNA sequence: TGCAGCGTAGGGGGGTTCCAAGAGACCCAGTACTTC.